The T cell receptor (beta chain) under discussion was sequenced for a study of T-cell reconstitution after alpha-beta-depleted transplantation in children. Germline V CDR1 and CDR2: MNHEY, SMNVEV (reference sequence). The CDR3 sequence is 16 residues long. V lost 5 bases to trimming and J lost 0 bases; unmatched junction nucleotides: 6. Molecular barcoding with unique molecular identifiers was used for the TCRbeta library. TCRdb re-called the PCR reads through MiXCR, storing one row per CDR3 protein. Of 200,000 to 250,000 distinct CDR3 sequences in the sample, roughly 10% are singletons; the top ten hold 5.5% to 8%.

The TCR originated in a human donor who donated a stem cell graft to a child with acute lymphoblastic leukemia. Specimen: PBMCs from the stem cell graft donor, collected from the stem cell graft. The chain couples TRBV27 to TRBJ2-1, with TRBD2 identical over 8 bases. CDR3: CASSTVLAGSYNEQFF. Written as DNA, the CDR3 is TGTGCCAGCAGTACTGTCCTAGCGGGCTCCTACAATGAGCAGTTCTTC.